The rows below give T cell receptor beta chains drawn from one sample of a study of tumor-infiltrating lymphocytes in primary liver carcinoma. A single record per CDR3 protein comes from TCRdb applying MiXCR to the multiplex PCR reads. Seen here are about 350,000 distinct CDR3 sequences, about two thirds observed once, and the top ten hold about 6.3%. Sequenced input: peripheral blood. All receptors come from a middle-aged man with primary liver carcinoma and hepatitis B virus infection. CDR3s include the opening cysteine and the closing phenylalanine or tryptophan. The D gene is left open where the match is weak. Size is omitted from some rows. Given values are once, few, many or a class for expanded clones.

v_gene: TRBV29-1
j_gene: TRBJ2-5
abundance: many
d_gene: NA
CDR3nt: TGCAGCGGGCTTATTACAGGGCAAGAGACCCAGTACTTC
CDR3aa: CSGLITGQETQYF

v_gene: TRBV5-1
j_gene: TRBJ1-1
abundance: few
d_gene: NA
CDR3nt: TGCGCCAGCAGCCTGACGGGACACGAGAACACTGAAGCTTTCTTT
CDR3aa: CASSLTGHENTEAFF

v_gene: TRBV6-5
j_gene: TRBJ1-6
abundance: NA
d_gene: NA
CDR3nt: TGTTCCTCCGGTCTTGGGTTCGGCAATTCACCCCTCCACTTT
CDR3aa: CSSGLGFGNSPLHF

v_gene: TRBV11-2
j_gene: TRBJ2-1
abundance: NA
d_gene: NA
CDR3nt: TGTGCCAGCAGCCGCCGGGACAAGGTTAACAGTGAGCAGTTCTTC
CDR3aa: CASSRRDKVNSEQFF

v_gene: TRBV2
j_gene: TRBJ2-7
abundance: NA
d_gene: NA
CDR3nt: TGTACCAGCAATTGGCGAGGAGTCTCCTACGAGCAGTACTTC
CDR3aa: CTSNWRGVSYEQYF

v_gene: TRBV4-1
j_gene: TRBJ2-7
abundance: NA
d_gene: NA
CDR3nt: TGCGCCAGCAGCCAAGACAGCTACGCGCAGTACTTC
CDR3aa: CASSQDSYAQYF

v_gene: TRBV11-2
j_gene: TRBJ2-1
abundance: NA
d_gene: NA
CDR3nt: TGTGCCAGCAGCTTAGCCGCCAGGGGAGTCCACAATGAACAGTTCTTC
CDR3aa: CASSLAARGVHNEQFF

v_gene: TRBV11-2
j_gene: TRBJ2-3
abundance: NA
d_gene: NA
CDR3nt: TGTGTCAGCTGGAAAGATACGGCAGGGGCAGATACGCAGTATTTT
CDR3aa: CVSWKDTAGADTQYF

v_gene: TRBV5-6
j_gene: TRBJ2-7
abundance: many
d_gene: NA
CDR3nt: TGTGCCAGCAGCTTGGGGCCGATAGAGCAGTACTTC
CDR3aa: CASSLGPIEQYF

v_gene: TRBV10-2
j_gene: TRBJ1-5
abundance: NA
d_gene: NA
CDR3nt: TGCGACAGCAGAGAACAGACCTATAGCAATCAGCCCCAGCATTTT
CDR3aa: CDSREQTYSNQPQHF

v_gene: TRBV30
j_gene: TRBJ1-3
abundance: NA
d_gene: TRBD1
CDR3nt: TGTGCCTGGTGTCTCGAGGGGGCGGGTGGAAACACCATATATTTT
CDR3aa: CAWCLEGAGGNTIYF

v_gene: TRBV11-2
j_gene: TRBJ2-7
abundance: NA
d_gene: NA
CDR3nt: TGTGCCAGCAGGCACTCCGGGACAAAACCCTACGAGCAGTACTTC
CDR3aa: CASRHSGTKPYEQYF

v_gene: TRBV11-2
j_gene: TRBJ1-5
abundance: NA
d_gene: NA
CDR3nt: TGTGCCAGTAGCTTAGTCACAGCGGATCAGCCCCAGCATTTT
CDR3aa: CASSLVTADQPQHF

v_gene: TRBV5-1
j_gene: TRBJ2-7
abundance: NA
d_gene: NA
CDR3nt: TGCGCCAGCAGCTTACCCGACAACCTCTACGAGCAGTACTTC
CDR3aa: CASSLPDNLYEQYF

v_gene: TRBV5-8
j_gene: TRBJ1-5
abundance: NA
d_gene: NA
CDR3nt: TGTGCCAGCAGCGCCGGGGGCAGTCAGCCCCAGCATTTT
CDR3aa: CASSAGGSQPQHF

v_gene: TRBV12-3/TRBV12-4
j_gene: TRBJ2-1
abundance: few
d_gene: NA
CDR3nt: TGTGCCAGCAGCTTGGCCGGGAGCCGGGAAGGAAATGAGCAGTTCTTC
CDR3aa: CASSLAGSREGNEQFF

v_gene: TRBV29-1
j_gene: TRBJ2-7
abundance: many
d_gene: TRBD2
CDR3nt: TGCAGCGTTGCCGGGACTAGCGGGACGTACGAGCAGTACTTC
CDR3aa: CSVAGTSGTYEQYF

v_gene: TRBV12-3/TRBV12-4
j_gene: TRBJ2-5
abundance: NA
d_gene: TRBD1
CDR3nt: TGTGCCACCAGCCCTGACAGGGACAACCAAGAGACCCAGTACTTC
CDR3aa: CATSPDRDNQETQYF

v_gene: TRBV11-2
j_gene: TRBJ2-7
abundance: medium-sized
d_gene: NA
CDR3nt: TGTGCCAGCACCACCGGCTACGAGCAGTACTTC
CDR3aa: CASTTGYEQYF

v_gene: TRBV2
j_gene: TRBJ1-5
abundance: once
d_gene: TRBD1
CDR3nt: TGTGCCATCAGTGAGGGACAGTTTCAGCCCCAGCATTTT
CDR3aa: CAISEGQFQPQHF

v_gene: TRBV11-1
j_gene: TRBJ2-1
abundance: NA
d_gene: NA
CDR3nt: TGTGCCAGCAGCTCTAGACAGTTCAATGAGCTGTTCTTC
CDR3aa: CASSSRQFNELFF

v_gene: TRBV11-2
j_gene: TRBJ2-7
abundance: NA
d_gene: NA
CDR3nt: TGTGCCAACAGCCCGGGGCTAGCGCTGTCCTACGATCAGTACTTC
CDR3aa: CANSPGLALSYDQYF

v_gene: TRBV6-2/TRBV6-3
j_gene: TRBJ2-1
abundance: NA
d_gene: NA
CDR3nt: TGTGCCAGCAGCAGAAACTGGAATGAGCAGTTCTTC
CDR3aa: CASSRNWNEQFF

v_gene: TRBV4-2
j_gene: TRBJ1-4
abundance: NA
d_gene: NA
CDR3nt: TGTGTCAGCAGCCTTAGACAGAACCCCTATACGATTAATGAAAAACTGTTTTTT
CDR3aa: CVSSLRQNPYTINEKLFF

v_gene: TRBV6-2/TRBV6-3
j_gene: TRBJ2-7
abundance: many
d_gene: NA
CDR3nt: TGTGCCAGCAGCCGACCGGGCCCCTACGAGCAGTACTTC
CDR3aa: CASSRPGPYEQYF

v_gene: TRBV6-5
j_gene: TRBJ2-2
abundance: many
d_gene: NA
CDR3nt: TGTGCCAGCAGACCGTTGAACACCGGGGAGCTGTTTTTT
CDR3aa: CASRPLNTGELFF

v_gene: TRBV6-1
j_gene: TRBJ1-2
abundance: few
d_gene: NA
CDR3nt: TGTGCCAGCAGTGACCTCGGTTCGACAGTTGGAAACTATGGCTACACCTTC
CDR3aa: CASSDLGSTVGNYGYTF

v_gene: TRBV5-1
j_gene: TRBJ1-5
abundance: few
d_gene: NA
CDR3nt: TGCGCCAGCAACCCAGATAGCAATCAGCCCCAGCATTTT
CDR3aa: CASNPDSNQPQHF

v_gene: TRBV11-3
j_gene: TRBJ2-4
abundance: NA
d_gene: NA
CDR3nt: TGTGCCAGCAGCTCTGCTAGCGTCTTAGACGAAAACATTCAGTACTTC
CDR3aa: CASSSASVLDENIQYF

v_gene: TRBV11-2
j_gene: TRBJ1-2
abundance: NA
d_gene: NA
CDR3nt: TGTGCCAGCAGCCGAACTTCCGGGACACGGGCTAACTATGACTACACCTTC
CDR3aa: CASSRTSGTRANYDYTF

v_gene: TRBV6-2/TRBV6-3
j_gene: TRBJ2-2
abundance: NA
d_gene: NA
CDR3nt: TGTGCCAGCAGTCGCCACCGAGGGGGCGACGGGGGGCTGTTTTTT
CDR3aa: CASSRHRGGDGGLFF

v_gene: TRBV4-1
j_gene: TRBJ1-5
abundance: NA
d_gene: TRBD1
CDR3nt: TGCGCCAGCAACCAGGGACAGTTGGGCAATCAGCCCCAGCATTTT
CDR3aa: CASNQGQLGNQPQHF

v_gene: TRBV28
j_gene: TRBJ2-7
abundance: few
d_gene: NA
CDR3nt: TGTGCCAGCAGTATCAACTACGAGCAGTACTTC
CDR3aa: CASSINYEQYF

v_gene: TRBV6-1
j_gene: TRBJ2-3
abundance: once
d_gene: NA
CDR3nt: TGTGTCAGCACAGGGACACGGAGCACAGATACGCAGTATTTT
CDR3aa: CVSTGTRSTDTQYF

v_gene: TRBV12-3/TRBV12-4
j_gene: TRBJ1-2
abundance: many
d_gene: TRBD1
CDR3nt: TGTGCCAGCACTCCCTCCGGGACAGGGGGTACGGAGGGCTACACCTTC
CDR3aa: CASTPSGTGGTEGYTF

v_gene: TRBV5-1
j_gene: TRBJ1-1
abundance: few
d_gene: NA
CDR3nt: TGCGCCAGCAGCTTGGACGGCCGCCCAAACACTGAAGCTTTCTTT
CDR3aa: CASSLDGRPNTEAFF

v_gene: TRBV6-1
j_gene: TRBJ2-7
abundance: few
d_gene: TRBD1
CDR3nt: TGTGCCAGCAGGAGGGGACAGGGCCCCTACGAGCAGTACTTC
CDR3aa: CASRRGQGPYEQYF

v_gene: TRBV6-5
j_gene: TRBJ1-6
abundance: few
d_gene: NA
CDR3nt: TGTGCCAGCAGTCCCTCAGCAGGGCGAAGTTCACCCCTCCACTTT
CDR3aa: CASSPSAGRSSPLHF

v_gene: TRBV12-3/TRBV12-4
j_gene: TRBJ2-7
abundance: NA
d_gene: NA
CDR3nt: TGTGCCAGCAGTAACACAGGTGGGGTGCCCTACGAGCAGTACTTC
CDR3aa: CASSNTGGVPYEQYF

v_gene: TRBV12-3/TRBV12-4
j_gene: TRBJ2-7
abundance: medium-sized
d_gene: NA
CDR3nt: TGTGCCAGCAGCCGCGGAACCGCCTACGAGCAGTACTTC
CDR3aa: CASSRGTAYEQYF